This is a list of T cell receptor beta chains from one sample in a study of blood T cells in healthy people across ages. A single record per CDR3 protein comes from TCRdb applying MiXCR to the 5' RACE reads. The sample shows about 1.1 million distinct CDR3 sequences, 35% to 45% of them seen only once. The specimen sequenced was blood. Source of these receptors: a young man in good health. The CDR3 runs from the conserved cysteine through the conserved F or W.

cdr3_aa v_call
CASSSNNKRGIRYF TRBV7-2
CATSRAQGGSTDTQYF TRBV15
CSVRGGTLGNEQYF TRBV20-1
CASSLGGTGRYNEQFF TRBV13
CASSPSGGVETGELFF TRBV5-1
CSVDRGQGLNTEAFF TRBV29-1
CASSYGWQDHYGYTF TRBV6-2/TRBV6-3
CASSYTSGDPPGTQYF TRBV6-5
CASSLRGPTPGENSPLHF TRBV7-2
CASSPTPQGDYGYTF TRBV6-2/TRBV6-3
CASSDPGRRSNQPQHF TRBV2
CSARGGAGWYEKLFF TRBV20-1
CASSQPHRYEQYF TRBV3-1
CASRSTGARTNTEAFF TRBV25-1
CASSSQELQETQYF TRBV7-9
CSALALTDTQYF TRBV20-1
CASSYSPTTHNEQFF TRBV6-5
CASSFLPTGGLDNEQFF TRBV6-2/TRBV6-3
CSARTSGGSTHADTQYF TRBV20-1
CASSFRTARETQYF TRBV28
CASSYGGGNNEQFF TRBV6-2/TRBV6-3
CASSLEGGRWNQPQHF TRBV27
CASSSGQGTNTEAFF TRBV7-9
CASSPGGRERGYTF TRBV7-2
CSADREPTQETQYF TRBV20-1
CSARNGQGDEKLFF TRBV20-1
CSASQGGRLYGYTF TRBV20-1
CASSDYYEQFF TRBV4-3
CASSSTGTGGASYTF TRBV7-9
CSAETGDPNYGYTF TRBV20-1
CASSYPSPSPSIHYGYTF TRBV6-5
CASSQGTYNEQFF TRBV6-6
CASKQGSTTEAFF TRBV6-1
CASEDLEVGQPQHF TRBV6-2/TRBV6-3
CASSLGILRSSGEQYF TRBV7-2
CASLRDRGAPSNIQYF TRBV2
CASSSNYQGLGSEQYF TRBV12-3/TRBV12-4
CASSEVTRQETQYF TRBV6-1
CSASEGAKNIQYF TRBV20-1
CASSRGQANYGYTF TRBV6-5
CASSVSGSTDTQYF TRBV9
CAISDGGGASSEAFF TRBV10-3
CASSSRRDRNTF TRBV6-6
CSARDRLAVFDEQFF TRBV20-1
CASSLGSGQVYGYTF TRBV12-3/TRBV12-4
CSAREWGISTDTQYF TRBV20-1
CANSPQIQNTEAFF TRBV5-1